The TCR beta chain described here comes from a study of blood T cells in healthy people across ages. Alongside a J-beta primer mix, a sample-barcoded 5' primer served in a second PCR lasting about 6 to 11 cycles. Each TCR beta cDNA got a 12-nucleotide random molecular identifier. In TCRdb, the 5' RACE reads were re-called with MiXCR into one record per CDR3 protein. The repertoire holds about 830,000 distinct CDR3 sequences, with 58% as singletons. As to this clonotype: Its antigen is unidentified.

The CDR3 extends over 12 amino acids. Germline V gives CDR1 SGHAT, CDR2 FQNNGV. Between the trimmed V and J ends, which lost 2 bases and 8 bases, there was a span of 10 bases. Findings and limits, study-wide: Naive T cell percentage showed a strong correlation with TCR beta diversity. Bulk PBMC profiling left naive and antigen-experienced comparisons inconclusive.

Each sample yielded at least 6.5 million isolated PBMCs. This sequence joins TRBV11-2 and TRBJ2-7, with D perhaps assigned TRBD1 or TRBD2 (5 bases each). This sequence originates from a man aged 25 to 40 in good health. Input material: blood. The chain's CDR3 is CASSLLGEKQYF. The CDR3, as DNA: TGTGCCAGCAGCTTATTGGGGGAAAAGCAGTACTTC.